The 2 T cell receptor beta chains presented below share a single source sample, sequenced in a study of T cells in Graves' hyperthyroidism and ophthalmopathy. TCR beta CDR3 regions were amplified from RNA transcripts. Using the HTBI primer set, a first-round RT-PCR was run on the TCR CDR3. TCRdb passed the multiplex PCR reads through MiXCR, listing each CDR3 protein once. The data hold about 770,000 distinct CDR3 sequences, with 18% observed a single time. The sample taken for sequencing was blood. Receptors originate from a woman aged 45-59 years with Graves' hyperthyroidism that later progressed to Graves' ophthalmopathy.

This clonotype was detected ten times or more. The chain carries TRBV3-1 and TRBJ1-1, with a weak D call TRBD1 (5 bases). The germline gives CDR1 LGHDT, CDR2 YNNKEL (reference sequence). V lost 3 bases to trimming and J lost 0 bases, with 8 bases between them. The CDR3 loop spans 14 amino acids. Written as DNA, the CDR3 is TGTGCCAGCAGCCAGCGGGACGTGAACACTGAAGCTTTCTTT. This gives the protein CASSQRDVNTEAFF.

The rearrangement joins TRBV7-9 to TRBJ1-2, with D hard to call. The V gene's germline CDR1 is SEHNR and CDR2 FQNEAQ (reference sequence). CDR3 length: 13 residues. Trimming pared 1 base from V and 6 bases from J, leaving 9 bases between. The CDR3 loop reads CASSLVTSHGYTF. CDR3 nucleotides: TGTGCCAGCAGCTTAGTTACTTCCCATGGCTACACCTTC.